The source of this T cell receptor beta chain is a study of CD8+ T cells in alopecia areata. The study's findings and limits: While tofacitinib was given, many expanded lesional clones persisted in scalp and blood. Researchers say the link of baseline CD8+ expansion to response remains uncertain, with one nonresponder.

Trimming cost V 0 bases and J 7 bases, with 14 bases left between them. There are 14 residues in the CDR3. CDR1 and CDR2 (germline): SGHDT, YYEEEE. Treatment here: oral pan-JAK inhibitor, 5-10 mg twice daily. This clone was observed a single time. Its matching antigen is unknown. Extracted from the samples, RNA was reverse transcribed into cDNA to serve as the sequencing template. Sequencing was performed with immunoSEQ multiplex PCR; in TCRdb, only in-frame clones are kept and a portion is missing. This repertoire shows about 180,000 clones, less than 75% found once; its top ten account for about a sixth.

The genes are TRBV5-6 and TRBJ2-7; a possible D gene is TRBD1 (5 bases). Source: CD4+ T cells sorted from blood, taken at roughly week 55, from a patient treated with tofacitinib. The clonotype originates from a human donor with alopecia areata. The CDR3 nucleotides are TGTGCCAGCAGCTTGGGGACAACCTGGAGTGAGCAGTACTTC. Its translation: CASSLGTTWSEQYF.